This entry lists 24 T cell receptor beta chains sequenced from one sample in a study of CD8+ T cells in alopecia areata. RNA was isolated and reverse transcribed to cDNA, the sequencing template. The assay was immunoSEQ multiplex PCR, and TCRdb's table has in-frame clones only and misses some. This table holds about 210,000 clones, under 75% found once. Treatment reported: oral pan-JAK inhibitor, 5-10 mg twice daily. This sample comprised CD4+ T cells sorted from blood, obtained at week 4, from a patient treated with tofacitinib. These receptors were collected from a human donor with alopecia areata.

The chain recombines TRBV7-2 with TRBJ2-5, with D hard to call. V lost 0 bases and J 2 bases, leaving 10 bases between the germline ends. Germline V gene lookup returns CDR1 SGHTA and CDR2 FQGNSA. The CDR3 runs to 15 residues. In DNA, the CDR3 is TGTGCCAGCAGCTTAGCGAACGGCAGACAAGAGACCCAGTACTTC. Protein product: CASSLANGRQETQYF.

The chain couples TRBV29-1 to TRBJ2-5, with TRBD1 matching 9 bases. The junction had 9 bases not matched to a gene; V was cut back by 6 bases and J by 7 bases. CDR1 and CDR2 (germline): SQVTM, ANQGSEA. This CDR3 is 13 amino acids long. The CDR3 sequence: CSVDRDREGTQYF. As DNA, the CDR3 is TGCAGCGTCGACCGGGACAGGGAAGGGACCCAGTACTTC.

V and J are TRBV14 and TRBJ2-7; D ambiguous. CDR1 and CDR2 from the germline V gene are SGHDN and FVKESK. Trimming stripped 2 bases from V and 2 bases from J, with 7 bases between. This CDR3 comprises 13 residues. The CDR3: CASSQLDTYEQYF. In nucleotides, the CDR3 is TGTGCCAGCAGCCAACTTGACACCTACGAGCAGTACTTC.

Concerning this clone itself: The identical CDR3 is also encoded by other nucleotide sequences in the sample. The CDR3 nucleotides are TGCAGTGCTAGAGATTATGGCTACACCTTC. Encoded protein: CSARDYGYTF. This sequence joins TRBV20-1 and TRBJ1-2; D is ambiguous. Looked up from germline, CDR1 is DFQATT and CDR2 is SNEGSKA (reference sequence). The V end lost 0 bases, the J end lost 5 bases, and 1 base lay between the germline ends. The CDR3 spans 10 residues.

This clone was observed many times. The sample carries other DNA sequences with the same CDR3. Here the CDR3 DNA reads TGTGCCAGCAGCTTATCGGGTCAGGGGGGTCAGCCCCAGCATTTT. This translates into CASSLSGQGGQPQHF. This chain uses TRBV7-9 with TRBJ1-5; 7 bases match TRBD1. The CDR3 is 15 amino acids. The germline CDR1 and CDR2 sequences are SEHNR and FQNEAQ (reference sequence). J lost 6 bases, V lost 2 bases, and 7 bases had no gene match.

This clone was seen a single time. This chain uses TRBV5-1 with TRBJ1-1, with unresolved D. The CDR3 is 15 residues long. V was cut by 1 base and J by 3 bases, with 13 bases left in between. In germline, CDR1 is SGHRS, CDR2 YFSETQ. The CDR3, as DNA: TGCGCCAGCAGCTTGAGTCCTGAACAGCACACTGAAGCTTTCTTT. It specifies CASSLSPEQHTEAFF.

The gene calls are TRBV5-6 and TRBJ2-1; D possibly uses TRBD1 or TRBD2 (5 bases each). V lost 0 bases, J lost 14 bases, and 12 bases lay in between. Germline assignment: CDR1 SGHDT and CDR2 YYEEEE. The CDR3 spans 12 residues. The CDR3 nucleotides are TGTGCCAGCAGCTTGGGGCTAGGGACGGAGTTCTTC. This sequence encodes CASSLGLGTEFF.

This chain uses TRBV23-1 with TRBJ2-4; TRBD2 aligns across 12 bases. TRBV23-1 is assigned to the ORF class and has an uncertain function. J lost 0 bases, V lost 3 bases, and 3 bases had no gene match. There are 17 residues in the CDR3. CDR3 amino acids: CASSQLAGGLAKNIQYF. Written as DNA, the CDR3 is TGCGCCAGCAGTCAGCTAGCGGGGGGGCTAGCCAAAAACATTCAGTACTTC.

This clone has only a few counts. CDR3 region: CAWSVVRRDEQFF. The CDR3 DNA reads as TGTGCCTGGAGTGTAGTAAGGAGAGATGAGCAGTTCTTC. V usage is TRBV30 and J usage is TRBJ2-1; D remains unclear. The V end lost 0 bases, the J end lost 8 bases, and 11 bases lay between the germline ends. CDR3 size: 13 residues. CDR1 is GTSNPN and CDR2 is SVGIG in the germline V gene (reference sequence). The complete variable domain, with remaining parts taken from reference TRBV30 and TRBJ2-1, reads SQTIHQWPATLVQPVGSPLSLECTVEGTSNPNLYWYRQAAGRGLQLLFYSVGIGQISSEVPQNLSASRPQDRQFILSSKKLLLSDSGFYLCAWSVVRRDEQFFGPGTRLTVL.

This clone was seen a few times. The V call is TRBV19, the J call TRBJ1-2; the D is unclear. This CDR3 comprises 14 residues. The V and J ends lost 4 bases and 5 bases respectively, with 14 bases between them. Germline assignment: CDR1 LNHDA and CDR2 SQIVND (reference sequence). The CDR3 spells CASSTDGGLYGYTF. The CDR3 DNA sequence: TGTGCCAGTAGTACGGATGGAGGCCTGTATGGCTACACCTTC.

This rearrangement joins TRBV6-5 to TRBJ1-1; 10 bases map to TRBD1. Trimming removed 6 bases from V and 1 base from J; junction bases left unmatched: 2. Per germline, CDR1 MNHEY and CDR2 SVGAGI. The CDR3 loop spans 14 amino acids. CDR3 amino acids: CASRRQGANTEAFF. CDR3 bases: TGTGCCAGCAGGCGACAGGGGGCGAACACTGAAGCTTTCTTT.

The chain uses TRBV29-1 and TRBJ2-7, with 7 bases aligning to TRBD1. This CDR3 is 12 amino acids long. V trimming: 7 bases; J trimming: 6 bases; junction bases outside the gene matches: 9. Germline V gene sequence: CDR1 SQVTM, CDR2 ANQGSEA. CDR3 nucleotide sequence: TGCAGCGGCCGGGACAGTCGGTCCGAGCAGTACTTC. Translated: CSGRDSRSEQYF.

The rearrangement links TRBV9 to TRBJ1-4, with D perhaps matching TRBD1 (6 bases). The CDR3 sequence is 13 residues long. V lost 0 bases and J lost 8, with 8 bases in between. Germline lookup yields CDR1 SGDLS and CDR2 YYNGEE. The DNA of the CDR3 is TGTGCCAGCAGCGTAGACAGGGAGGAAAAACTGTTTTTT. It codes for CASSVDREEKLFF. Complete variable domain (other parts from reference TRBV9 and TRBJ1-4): DSGVTQTPKHLITATGQRVTLRCSPRSGDLSVYWYQQSLDQGLQFLIQYYNGEERAKGNILERFSAQQFPDLHSELNLSSLELGDSALYFCASSVDREEKLFFGSGTQLSVL.

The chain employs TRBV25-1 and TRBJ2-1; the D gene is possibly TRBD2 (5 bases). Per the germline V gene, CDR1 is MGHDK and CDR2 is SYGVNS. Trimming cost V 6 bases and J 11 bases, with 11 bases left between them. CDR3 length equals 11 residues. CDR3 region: CASSWTGKQFF. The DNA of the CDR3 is TGTGCCAGCAGCTGGACTGGGAAGCAGTTCTTC.

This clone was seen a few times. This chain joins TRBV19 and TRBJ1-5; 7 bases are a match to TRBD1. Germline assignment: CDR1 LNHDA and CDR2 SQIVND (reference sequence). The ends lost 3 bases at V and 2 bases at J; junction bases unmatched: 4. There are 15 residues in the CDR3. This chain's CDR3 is CASSIGTARNQPQHF. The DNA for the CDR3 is TGTGCCAGTAGTATTGGGACAGCACGCAATCAGCCCCAGCATTTT.

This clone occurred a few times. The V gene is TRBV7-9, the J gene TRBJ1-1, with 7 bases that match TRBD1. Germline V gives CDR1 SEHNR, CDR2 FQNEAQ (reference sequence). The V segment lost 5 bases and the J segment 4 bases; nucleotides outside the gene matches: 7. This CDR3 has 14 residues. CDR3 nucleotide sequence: TGTGCCAGCAGCACTATGACAGGGATCACTGAAGCTTTCTTT. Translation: CASSTMTGITEAFF.

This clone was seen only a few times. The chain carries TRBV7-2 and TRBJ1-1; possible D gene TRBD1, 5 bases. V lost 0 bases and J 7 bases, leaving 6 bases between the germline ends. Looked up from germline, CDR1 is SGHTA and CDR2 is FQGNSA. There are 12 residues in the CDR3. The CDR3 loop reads CASSLARVEAFF. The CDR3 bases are TGTGCCAGCAGCTTAGCCAGGGTTGAAGCTTTCTTT.

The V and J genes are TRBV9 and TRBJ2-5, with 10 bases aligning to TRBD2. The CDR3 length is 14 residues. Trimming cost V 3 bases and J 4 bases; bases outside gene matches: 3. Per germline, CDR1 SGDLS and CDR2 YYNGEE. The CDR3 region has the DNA TGTGCCAGCAGCGATAGCGGGGGGAGAGAGACCCAGTACTTC. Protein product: CASSDSGGRETQYF. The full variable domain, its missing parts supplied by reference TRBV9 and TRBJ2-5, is DSGVTQTPKHLITATGQRVTLRCSPRSGDLSVYWYQQSLDQGLQFLIQYYNGEERAKGNILERFSAQQFPDLHSELNLSSLELGDSALYFCASSDSGGRETQYFGPGTRLLVL.

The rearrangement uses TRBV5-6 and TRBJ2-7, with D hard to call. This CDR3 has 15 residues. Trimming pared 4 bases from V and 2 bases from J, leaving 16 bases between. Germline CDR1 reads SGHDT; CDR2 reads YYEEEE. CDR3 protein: CASSPSRVFTYEQYF. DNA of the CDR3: TGTGCCAGCAGCCCGTCTCGCGTATTCACCTACGAGCAGTACTTC.

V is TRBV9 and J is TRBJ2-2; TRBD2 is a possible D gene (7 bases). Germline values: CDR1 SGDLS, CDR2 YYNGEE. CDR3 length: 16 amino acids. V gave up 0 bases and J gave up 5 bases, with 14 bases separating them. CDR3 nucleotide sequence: TGTGCCAGCAGCGTAGCTGGGGGGGCCTCGACCGGGGAGCTGTTTTTT. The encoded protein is CASSVAGGASTGELFF.

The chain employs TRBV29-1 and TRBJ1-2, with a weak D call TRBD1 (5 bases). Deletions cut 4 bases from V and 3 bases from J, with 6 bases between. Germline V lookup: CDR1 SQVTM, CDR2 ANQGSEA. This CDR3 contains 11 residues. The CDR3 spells CSVGDHYGYTF. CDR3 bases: TGCAGCGTTGGGGACCACTATGGCTACACCTTC.

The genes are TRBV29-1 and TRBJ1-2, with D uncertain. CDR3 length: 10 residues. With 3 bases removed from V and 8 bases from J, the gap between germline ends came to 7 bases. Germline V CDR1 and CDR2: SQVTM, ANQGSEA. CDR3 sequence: CSVEWEGYTF. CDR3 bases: TGCAGCGTTGAGTGGGAGGGCTACACCTTC.

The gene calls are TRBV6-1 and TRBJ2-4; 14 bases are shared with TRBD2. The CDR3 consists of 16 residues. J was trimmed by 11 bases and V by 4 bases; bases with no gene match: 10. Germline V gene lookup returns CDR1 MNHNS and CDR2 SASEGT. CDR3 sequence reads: CASSGPGLAGGTFQYF. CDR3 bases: TGTGCCAGCAGTGGCCCTGGACTAGCGGGGGGTACTTTTCAGTACTTC.

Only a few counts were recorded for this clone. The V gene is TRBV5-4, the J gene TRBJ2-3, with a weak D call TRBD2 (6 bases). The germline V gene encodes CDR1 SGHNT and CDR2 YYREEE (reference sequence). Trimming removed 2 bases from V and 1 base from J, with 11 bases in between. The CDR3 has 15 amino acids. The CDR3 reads CASSLPGLGTDTQYF. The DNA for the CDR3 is TGTGCCAGCAGCTTACCGGGACTGGGCACAGATACGCAGTATTTT.